This T cell receptor (beta chain) appears in the sequencing data of a study of T-cell memory formation after mild COVID-19. General study results and limits: Cross-reactive memory appears to have joined, as suggested by some responding clones showing up in pre-infection memory. Of the contracting clones, CD4+ ones lay mainly in CM and EM, and CD8+ ones in EMRA. While clones contracting from day 15 to 85 were balanced between CD4 and CD8, later expanders leaned CD4+.

In its sample, this clonotype was seen a few times. Its antigen is as yet unknown. Trimming took 7 bases from V and 5 from J, leaving 14 bases between them. Looked up from germline, CDR1 is MNHEY and CDR2 is SVGAGI. The CDR3 spans 13 residues. A 5'RACE reaction primed in the constant segment made cDNA libraries of TCR alpha and TCR beta, and these carried sample barcodes and UMIs. TCRdb re-derived calls from the 5' RACE reads in MiXCR, one entry per CDR3 protein. This sample carries about 470,000 distinct CDR3 sequences, around a sixth of them seen once, and the ten largest clones take 9% to 15%. The source of this sequence is an adult woman who had mild COVID-19 (a few samples of this study predate the infection). Cell type and time point are not known. Sequencing was done on a sample of PBMCs or a T cell subset sorted from them (not recorded which). The V and J genes are TRBV6-5 and TRBJ1-2; D call uncertain. The CDR3 nucleotides read TGTGCCAGCACCCCAAACCCCATTTATGGCTACACCTTC. Translating it yields CASTPNPIYGYTF.